This is a list of T cell receptor beta chains from one sample in a study of T cell changes during pregnancy in multiple sclerosis. The assay was immunoSEQ multiplex PCR, and TCRdb's table has in-frame clones only and misses some. The data hold 65,000 to 95,000 clones, with around 91% observed a single time. This specimen was peripheral blood, taken before pregnancy. The receptors stem from a female donor with multiple sclerosis, enrolled in a pregnancy study. CDR3s include the opening cysteine and the closing phenylalanine or tryptophan. D genes are given only for firm matches. Expanded clones are given a class, and other clones once, few, many or no size at all.

abundance,d_gene,v_gene,j_gene,CDR3aa,CDR3nt
NA,TRBD1,TRBV6-1,TRBJ1-5,CASSRGTGLNQPQHF,TGTGCCAGCAGTCGCGGGACAGGACTAAATCAGCCCCAGCATTTT
NA,TRBD1,TRBV18,TRBJ2-3,CASSPGTGLQDTQYF,TGTGCCAGCTCACCAGGGACAGGACTCCAAGATACGCAGTATTTT
NA,NA,TRBV7-2,TRBJ1-1,CASSVDSNTEAFF,TGTGCCAGCAGCGTTGACAGTAACACTGAAGCTTTCTTT
NA,NA,TRBV2,TRBJ2-7,CASSEDAEATSSSYEQYF,TGTGCCAGCAGTGAAGATGCGGAGGCCACCTCCAGTTCCTACGAGCAGTACTTC
NA,TRBD2,TRBV15,TRBJ2-7,CATSREPSGGKNEQYF,TGTGCCACCAGCAGAGAGCCTAGCGGGGGGAAGAACGAGCAGTACTTC
NA,TRBD2,TRBV30,TRBJ2-3,CAWSTPRGLAGGRVSTDTQYF,TGTGCCTGGAGTACCCCAAGAGGACTAGCGGGGGGGAGAGTCAGCACAGATACGCAGTATTTT
NA,NA,TRBV19,TRBJ1-4,CASRGYNEKLFF,TGTGCCAGTAGGGGCTATAATGAAAAACTGTTTTTT
NA,TRBD1,TRBV7-2,TRBJ1-2,CASRTGDISYGYTF,TGTGCCAGCAGGACAGGGGATATTAGCTATGGCTACACCTTC
NA,NA,TRBV4-1,TRBJ1-1,CASSQQGWTEAFF,TGCGCCAGCAGCCAGCAGGGGTGGACTGAAGCTTTCTTT
NA,NA,TRBV6-6,TRBJ1-1,CASSYSTQQGGTEAFF,TGTGCCAGCAGTTACTCGACCCAGCAAGGAGGAACTGAAGCTTTCTTT
NA,NA,TRBV11-2,TRBJ2-1,CASSLGGPGQFF,TGTGCCAGCAGCTTGGGGGGGCCAGGGCAGTTCTTC
NA,TRBD1,TRBV5-1,TRBJ2-7,CASSFTGGPEQYF,TGCGCCAGCAGCTTTACAGGGGGCCCCGAGCAGTACTTC
NA,TRBD1,TRBV2,TRBJ2-5,CASRQGAGETQYF,TGTGCCAGCAGGCAGGGGGCTGGGGAGACCCAGTACTTC
few,TRBD1,TRBV2,TRBJ1-2,CASSGDRGYGYTF,TGTGCCAGCAGTGGGGACAGGGGGTATGGCTACACCTTC
NA,NA,TRBV18,TRBJ1-2,CASSPSTDYGYTF,TGTGCCAGCTCCCCCTCGACAGACTATGGCTACACCTTC
once,NA,TRBV2,TRBJ1-5,CASLQDSNQPQHF,TGTGCCAGCCTTCAGGATAGCAATCAGCCCCAGCATTTT
NA,NA,TRBV7-9,TRBJ1-2,CASKNRDYGYTF,TGTGCCAGCAAGAACAGGGACTATGGCTACACCTTC
NA,TRBD1,TRBV2,TRBJ1-5,CASSYGQENQPQHF,TGTGCCAGCAGTTACGGACAGGAAAATCAGCCCCAGCATTTT
NA,TRBD2,TRBV7-3,TRBJ2-7,CASSLESGGVQYF,TGTGCCAGCAGCTTAGAGTCCGGGGGGGTGCAGTACTTC
NA,NA,TRBV29-1,TRBJ2-6,CSTAGTGANVLTF,TGCAGCACAGCTGGCACTGGGGCCAACGTCCTGACTTTC
few,TRBD2,TRBV9,TRBJ2-1,CASSVYGLAGGAEQFF,TGTGCCAGCAGCGTATATGGACTAGCGGGGGGGGCTGAGCAGTTCTTC
once,NA,TRBV2,TRBJ1-1,CASSLTQDAGLRAFF,TGTGCCAGCAGTCTGACGCAGGACGCGGGGCTTCGAGCTTTCTTT
NA,NA,TRBV9,TRBJ1-4,CASSSQGHLTNEKLFF,TGTGCCAGCAGCTCACAGGGTCATTTAACTAATGAAAAACTGTTTTTT
NA,NA,TRBV6-5,TRBJ1-2,CASSYRTENYGYTF,TGTGCCAGCAGTTACCGGACAGAAAACTATGGCTACACCTTC
few,NA,TRBV9,TRBJ1-2,CASSSNGGVRYTF,TGTGCCAGCAGCAGTAACGGGGGGGTGCGCTACACCTTC
NA,NA,TRBV15,TRBJ1-1,CATSITWARHTEAFF,TGTGCCACCAGCATCACGTGGGCGAGACACACTGAAGCTTTCTTT
NA,NA,TRBV6-6,TRBJ1-2,CASSHRGDYGYTF,TGTGCCAGCAGTCATAGGGGTGACTATGGCTACACCTTC
few,NA,TRBV2,TRBJ1-2,CASRQDYGYTF,TGTGCCAGCAGACAGGACTATGGCTACACCTTC
NA,NA,TRBV7-6,TRBJ2-2,CASREQGFTGELFF,TGTGCCAGCAGGGAACAGGGTTTCACCGGGGAGCTGTTTTTT
once,TRBD1,TRBV2,TRBJ1-2,CASLRTGEDGYTF,TGTGCCAGCCTCAGGACAGGAGAGGATGGCTACACCTTC
NA,NA,TRBV2,TRBJ1-5,CASSASGVSNQPQHF,TGTGCCAGCAGTGCGTCAGGGGTTAGCAATCAGCCCCAGCATTTT
NA,TRBD1,TRBV5-6,TRBJ1-6,CASRVDRDSPLHF,TGTGCCAGCAGAGTGGACAGGGACTCACCCCTCCACTTT
few,TRBD1,TRBV7-8,TRBJ2-1,CASSLDRMNEQFF,TGTGCCAGCAGCTTGGACAGGATGAATGAGCAGTTCTTC
NA,TRBD1,TRBV6-4,TRBJ2-2,CASSGTGDTGELFF,TGTGCCAGCAGTGGGACAGGGGACACCGGGGAGCTGTTTTTT
once,NA,TRBV18,TRBJ2-2,CASSLSGVKTGELFF,TGTGCCAGCTCCCTGTCAGGGGTCAAGACCGGGGAGCTGTTTTTT
NA,TRBD2,TRBV2,TRBJ2-3,CASSSGTSYTDTQYF,TGTGCCAGCAGCTCCGGGACTAGCTACACAGATACGCAGTATTTT
NA,TRBD2,TRBV6-1,TRBJ2-7,CASSGEERGDTYEQYF,TGTGCCAGCAGTGGGGAAGAGCGGGGGGATACCTACGAGCAGTACTTC
NA,NA,TRBV9,TRBJ1-3,CASSAGDFSGNTIYF,TGTGCCAGCAGCGCCGGGGACTTCTCTGGAAACACCATATATTTT
NA,NA,TRBV4-3,TRBJ2-5,CASSQDLRVETQYF,TGCGCCAGCAGCCAAGATCTCAGGGTAGAGACCCAGTACTTC
NA,NA,TRBV5-1,TRBJ2-3,CASSPASGLQITDTQYF,TGCGCCAGCAGCCCAGCATCGGGACTGCAGATCACAGATACGCAGTATTTT
NA,NA,TRBV5-1,TRBJ1-6,CASSLAGGLDSPLHF,TGCGCCAGCAGCTTGGCCGGCGGCTTGGATTCACCCCTCCACTTT
NA,TRBD1,TRBV10-2,TRBJ1-1,CASSPTGTGVYTEAFF,TGCGCCAGCAGTCCAACCGGGACAGGGGTGTACACTGAAGCTTTCTTT
NA,TRBD1,TRBV19,TRBJ1-2,CASSMPRTGQDRTSGGYTF,TGTGCCAGTAGTATGCCGAGGACAGGGCAAGATCGGACCTCAGGGGGCTACACCTTC
NA,NA,TRBV19,TRBJ1-5,CASLSEDQHF,TGTGCCAGTCTATCAGAGGACCAGCATTTT
NA,NA,TRBV7-9,TRBJ2-1,CASSLINYNEQFF,TGTGCCAGCAGCTTAATTAACTACAATGAGCAGTTCTTC
NA,TRBD1,TRBV19,TRBJ1-1,CASSLPPVGRTGRRVRNTEAFF,TGTGCCAGTAGCCTCCCCCCGGTGGGGAGGACAGGGAGGCGAGTCAGGAACACTGAAGCTTTCTTT
NA,NA,TRBV20-1,TRBJ2-7,CSALTRGEQYF,TGCAGTGCCCTCACCCGGGGGGAGCAGTACTTC
NA,NA,TRBV7-4,TRBJ1-5,CASSCLVVVSQHF,TGTGCCAGCAGCTGCCTGGTTGTAGTCTCCCAGCATTTT
once,TRBD2,TRBV5-1,TRBJ2-3,CASSLRLAGGPDTQYF,TGCGCCAGCAGCTTGCGGTTAGCGGGGGGGCCCGATACGCAGTATTTT
NA,TRBD1,TRBV28,TRBJ1-5,CASSSSGTGYQPQHF,TGTGCCAGCAGCTCATCCGGGACAGGTTATCAGCCCCAGCATTTT
NA,NA,TRBV5-1,TRBJ1-1,CASSLGVGAMNTEAFF,TGCGCCAGCAGCTTGGGGGTCGGAGCAATGAACACTGAAGCTTTCTTT
NA,TRBD1,TRBV5-1,TRBJ2-7,CASSTQQGPTYEQYF,TGCGCCAGCAGCACGCAACAGGGGCCCACCTACGAGCAGTACTTC
NA,NA,TRBV7-8,TRBJ2-2,CASSFRGAGELFF,TGTGCCAGCAGCTTCAGGGGTGCCGGGGAGCTGTTTTTT
NA,TRBD1,TRBV6-1,TRBJ2-3,CASSDTGDGTDTQYF,TGTGCCAGCAGTGATACAGGGGATGGCACAGATACGCAGTATTTT
NA,TRBD2,TRBV2,TRBJ2-1,CASKAGASYNEQFF,TGTGCCAGCAAGGCGGGAGCCTCCTACAATGAGCAGTTCTTC
NA,NA,TRBV5-8,TRBJ1-1,CASSSGGGTEAFF,TGTGCCAGCAGTTCGGGGGGGGGCACTGAAGCTTTCTTT
NA,TRBD1,TRBV29-1,TRBJ2-3,CSVGQGATDTQYF,TGCAGCGTTGGACAGGGTGCCACAGATACGCAGTATTTT
few,NA,TRBV27,TRBJ1-5,CASRRQAGANQPQHF,TGTGCCAGCAGAAGACAGGCCGGGGCGAATCAGCCCCAGCATTTT
NA,TRBD2,TRBV5-1,TRBJ2-5,CASSRTSGPATQETQYF,TGCGCCAGCAGTAGGACTAGCGGGCCGGCAACTCAAGAGACCCAGTACTTC
NA,NA,TRBV7-9,TRBJ2-1,CASSPDTLYNEQFF,TGTGCCAGCAGCCCAGACACCTTGTACAATGAGCAGTTCTTC